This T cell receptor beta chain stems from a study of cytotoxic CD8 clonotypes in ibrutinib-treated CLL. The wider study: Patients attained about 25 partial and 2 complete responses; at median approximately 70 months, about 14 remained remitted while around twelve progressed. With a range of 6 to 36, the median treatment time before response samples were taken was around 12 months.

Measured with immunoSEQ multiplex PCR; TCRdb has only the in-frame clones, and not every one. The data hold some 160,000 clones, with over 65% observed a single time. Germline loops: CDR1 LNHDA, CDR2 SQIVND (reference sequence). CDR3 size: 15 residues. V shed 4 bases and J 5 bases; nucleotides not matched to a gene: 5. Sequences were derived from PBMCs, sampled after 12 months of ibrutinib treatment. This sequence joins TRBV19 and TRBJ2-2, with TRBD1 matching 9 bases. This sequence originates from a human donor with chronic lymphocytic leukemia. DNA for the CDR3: TGTGCCAGTAGTAAAGGGACAGGGAGTACCGGGGAGCTGTTTTTT. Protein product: CASSKGTGSTGELFF. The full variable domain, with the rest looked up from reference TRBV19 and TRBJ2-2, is DGGITQSPKYLFRKEGQNVTLSCEQNLNHDAMYWYRQDPGQGLRLIYYSQIVNDFQKGDIAEGYSVSREKKESFPLTVTSAQKNPTAFYLCASSKGTGSTGELFFGEGSRLTVL.